This TCR beta chain was sequenced in a study of CD8 T cells in Susac syndrome. This CDR3 contains 13 residues. Germline V gene lookup returns CDR1 SGDLS and CDR2 YYNGEE. The V end was cut by 2 bases, the J end by 3 bases, with 5 bases between. Random hexamers primed reverse transcription of about 0.45 to 1 ug RNA. One entry per CDR3 protein, called by TCRdb with MiXCR from the immunoSEQ multiplex PCR reads. The top ten hold about 0.17% of the sample, which has about 150,000 distinct CDR3 sequences, 85% to 95% seen once. The diagnostic criteria were recently defined, and patients with Susac syndrome met them for definite or probable disease. This clonotype was counted only a few times.

The source material was CD4+ T cells from PBMCs. V usage is TRBV9 and J usage is TRBJ2-2; unclear D gene. This sequence originates from a human donor with Susac syndrome. CDR3 in DNA: TGTGCCAGCAGCGTTAGGGACACCGGGGAGCTGTTTTTT. It yields the protein CASSVRDTGELFF.